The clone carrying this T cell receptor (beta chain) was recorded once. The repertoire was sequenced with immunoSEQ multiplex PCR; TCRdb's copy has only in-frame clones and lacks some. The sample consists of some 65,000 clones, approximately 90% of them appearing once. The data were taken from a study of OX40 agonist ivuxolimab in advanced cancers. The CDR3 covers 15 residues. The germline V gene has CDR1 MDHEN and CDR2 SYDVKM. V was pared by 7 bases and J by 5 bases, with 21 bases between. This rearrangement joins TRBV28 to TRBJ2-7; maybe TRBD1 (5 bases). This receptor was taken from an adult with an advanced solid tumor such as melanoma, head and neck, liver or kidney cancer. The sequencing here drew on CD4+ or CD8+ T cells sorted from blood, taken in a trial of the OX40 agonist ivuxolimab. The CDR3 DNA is TGTGCCAGCACCGCCGGTGGGTCAGGGCTCCACGAGCAGTACTTC. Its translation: CASTAGGSGLHEQYF.